These 17 T cell receptor beta chains originate from one sample sequenced in a study of blood T cell repertoires in COVID-19. Sequencing used immunoSEQ multiplex PCR; TCRdb keeps in-frame clones, though not all of them. The sample has some 56,000 clones, more than 80% seen once. Sequenced material: peripheral blood. These receptors came from a human donor in a cohort sampled during active COVID-19.

This clone was seen once. The rearrangement uses TRBV2 and TRBJ2-1, with D perhaps TRBD1 (8 bases). The CDR3 is made up of 15 amino acids. Germline values: CDR1 SNHLY, CDR2 FYNNEI. Trimming took 4 bases from V and 6 from J, leaving 16 bases between them. For the CDR3, the DNA is TGTGCCAGCAGTGTCAACAGGGGGGGGTCCAATGAGCAGTTCTTC. Encoded protein: CASSVNRGGSNEQFF.

This chain joins TRBV2 and TRBJ1-4; D gene ambiguous. CDR3 length equals 13 residues. The germline gives CDR1 SNHLY, CDR2 FYNNEI. The V and J ends lost 2 bases and 5 bases respectively, with 6 bases between them. CDR3 in amino acids: CASSEHRNEKLFF. CDR3 coding DNA: TGTGCCAGCAGTGAACATAGAAATGAAAAACTGTTTTTT.

The rearrangement links TRBV10-1 to TRBJ2-1; D is perhaps TRBD2 (5 bases). The CDR3 runs 15 residues. CDR1 is WNHNN, CDR2 SYGVQD, per germline (reference sequence). Trimming removed 11 bases from V and 0 bases from J, with 17 bases in between. The CDR3 DNA sequence: TGCGCCTCCCCAAGAAGGCGGGCCTCCTACAATGAGCAGTTCTTC. Its protein is CASPRRRASYNEQFF.

This chain joins TRBV9 and TRBJ1-1; the match to TRBD1 covers 7 bases. V gave up 0 bases and J gave up 1 base; unmatched junction bases: 3. CDR1 is SGDLS and CDR2 is YYNGEE in the germline V gene. This CDR3 spans 15 amino acids. The chain's CDR3 is CASSVAGGRNTEAFF. As DNA, the CDR3 is TGTGCCAGCAGCGTAGCAGGGGGACGGAACACTGAAGCTTTCTTT. The full variable domain, with the rest looked up from reference TRBV9 and TRBJ1-1, is DSGVTQTPKHLITATGQRVTLRCSPRSGDLSVYWYQQSLDQGLQFLIQYYNGEERAKGNILERFSAQQFPDLHSELNLSSLELGDSALYFCASSVAGGRNTEAFFGQGTRLTVV.

The V gene is TRBV9, the J gene TRBJ2-5, with TRBD2 identical over 9 bases. Trimming took 1 base from V and 5 from J; bases not matched to a gene: 3. Germline CDR1 SGDLS, CDR2 YYNGEE. The CDR3 runs to 14 residues. This CDR3 reads CASSVTSGSETQYF. The DNA of the CDR3 is TGTGCCAGCAGCGTAACTAGCGGGTCTGAGACCCAGTACTTC. The whole variable domain, remainder taken from reference TRBV9 and TRBJ2-5, is DSGVTQTPKHLITATGQRVTLRCSPRSGDLSVYWYQQSLDQGLQFLIQYYNGEERAKGNILERFSAQQFPDLHSELNLSSLELGDSALYFCASSVTSGSETQYFGPGTRLLVL.

CDR3 in amino acids: CASSVGTVGQETQYF. CDR3 DNA sequence: TGCGCCAGCAGCGTAGGGACAGTAGGTCAGGAGACCCAGTACTTC. This chain links TRBV5-1 with TRBJ2-5; 7 bases agree with TRBD1. The germline V gene has CDR1 SGHRS and CDR2 YFSETQ. The CDR3 length is 15 residues. The V gene end was trimmed by 4 bases and the J gene end by 5 bases; junction bases not matched to a gene: 11.

This chain links TRBV5-4 with TRBJ2-7, with D possibly being TRBD1 (5 bases). CDR3 length: 13 amino acids. Trimming cost V 4 bases and J 5 bases, with 13 bases left between them. Germline lookup yields CDR1 SGHNT and CDR2 YYREEE (reference sequence). The CDR3 sequence: CASSPDLGDEQYF. The CDR3 bases are TGTGCCAGCAGCCCAGATCTAGGGGACGAGCAGTACTTC.

This rearrangement joins TRBV4-1 to TRBJ2-5, with 9 bases identical to TRBD2. The ends lost 4 bases at V and 5 bases at J; junction bases unmatched: 8. CDR1 is MGHRA and CDR2 is YSYEKL in the germline V gene. CDR3 size: 15 residues. The CDR3 is CASSPGLALGETQYF. CDR3 DNA: TGCGCCAGCAGCCCGGGACTAGCATTGGGGGAGACCCAGTACTTC.

V gene TRBV10-3 combines with J gene TRBJ2-7; perhaps TRBD2 as D (5 bases). Germline V gene data show CDR1 as ENHRY and CDR2 as SYGVKD. This CDR3 comprises 16 residues. V was pared by 6 bases and J by 1 base, with 19 bases between. CDR3 DNA sequence: TGTGCCATCAGCCATCCCGGAACGGGGATATCCTACGAGCAGTACTTC. Translating gives CAISHPGTGISYEQYF.

V usage is TRBV18 and J usage is TRBJ2-7; TRBD1 is a possible D gene (5 bases). In germline, CDR1 is KGHSH, CDR2 LQKENI. The CDR3 extends over 13 amino acids. V was trimmed by 2 bases and J by 3 bases, leaving 8 bases between them. Written as DNA, the CDR3 is TGTGCCAGCTCACCAGGGGCCGGCTACGAGCAGTACTTC. This encodes CASSPGAGYEQYF.

The chain links TRBV7-9 to TRBJ2-7, with D hard to call. The V gene lost 1 base and the J gene lost 4 bases, with 11 bases spanning the gap. This CDR3 has 14 amino acids. Per the germline V gene, CDR1 is SEHNR and CDR2 is FQNEAQ (reference sequence). CDR3 in DNA: TGTGCCAGCAGCTTAGAGCCTCCAGGATACGAGCAGTACTTC. It yields the protein CASSLEPPGYEQYF.

The CDR3 here is CASSLLAGGRYTGELFF. The CDR3 region has the DNA TGTGCCAGCAGCTTGTTGGCGGGGGGCCGGTATACCGGGGAGCTGTTTTTT. The genes are TRBV5-8 and TRBJ2-2; 8 bases agree with TRBD2. This CDR3 contains 17 residues. Germline trimming cut 1 base from V and 5 bases from J; bases unmatched to any gene: 10. The germline CDR1 and CDR2 sequences are SGHTS and YDEGEE.

The V and J genes are TRBV4-2 and TRBJ2-2; TRBD2 matches 9 bases. Looked up from germline, CDR1 is LGHNA and CDR2 is YNFKEQ. The CDR3 consists of 16 residues. J was trimmed by 8 bases and V by 0 bases; bases with no gene match: 7. DNA for the CDR3: TGTGCCAGCAGCCAAGATTGGCGGGGGGGTCTTGGGGAGCTGTTTTTT. Residues: CASSQDWRGGLGELFF.

This clone was recorded once. J is TRBJ2-7 and V is TRBV6-5; no clear D. V dropped 0 bases and J dropped 4 bases, with 13 bases sitting between them. Per germline, CDR1 MNHEY and CDR2 SVGAGI. The CDR3 totals 15 residues. The CDR3 nucleotides are TGTGCCAGCAGTTACTCGAGAGCAGGTTGGTACGAGCAGTACTTC. This gives the protein CASSYSRAGWYEQYF.

The chain couples TRBV3-1 (or the pseudogene TRBV3-2) to TRBJ1-3; no clear D gene. This CDR3 is built from 17 residues. CDR1 and CDR2 (germline): LGHDT, YNNKEL (reference sequence). V lost 0 bases and J lost 0, with 12 bases in between. The CDR3 DNA follows: TGTGCCAGCAGCCAAGATAGGAGCGGATCCTCTGGAAACACCATATATTTT. Its translation: CASSQDRSGSSGNTIYF.

This clone was observed once. V is TRBV6-2 or TRBV6-3 and J is TRBJ1-5; weak D call: TRBD1 (5 bases). The CDR3 has 15 residues. The V gene's germline CDR1 is MNHEY and CDR2 SVGEGT. V lost 3 bases, J lost 6 bases, and 15 bases lay in between. The CDR3 region is CASSYSGGVLQPQHF. In DNA, the CDR3 is TGTGCCAGCAGTTATAGTGGAGGGGTCCTTCAGCCCCAGCATTTT.

V gene TRBV5-1 combines with J gene TRBJ1-2; 10 bases align to TRBD1. Germline CDR1 and CDR2: SGHRS and YFSETQ. V shed 6 bases, J shed 6 bases, and the junction held 11 bases outside the gene matches. This CDR3 is 15 amino acids long. Here the CDR3 DNA reads TGCGCCAGCACCAGACAGGGGGCGATTCAGGATGGCTACACCTTC. This codes for CASTRQGAIQDGYTF.